This T cell receptor beta chain was documented in a study of lung T cells in sarcoidosis with Löfgren's syndrome. Each CDR3 protein gets one entry after TCRdb re-called the reads with MiXCR. Of 15,000 to 20,000 distinct CDR3 sequences in the sample, less than 25% were seen once. This clonotype is medium-sized by share. The sequence was obtained from a human donor with sarcoidosis (Löfgren's syndrome or another form), or a control subject (not recorded which). The source material was CD4+ T cells from PBMCs.

This CDR3 is CASSLGQGSTDTQYF. The CDR3 nucleotides read TGTGCCAGCAGCTTAGGACAGGGGAGCACAGATACGCAGTATTTT. The chain combines TRBV7-6 with TRBJ2-3, with 8 bases fitting TRBD1. CDR1 SGHVS and CDR2 FNYEAQ come from the germline V gene. CDR3 length equals 15 residues. Unmatched junction bases numbered 0, after V lost 1 base and J lost 0 bases. Complete variable domain (other parts from reference TRBV7-6 and TRBJ2-3): GAGVSQSPRYKVTKRGQDVALRCDPISGHVSLYWYRQALGQGPEFLTYFNYEAQQDKSGLPNDRFSAERPEGSISTLTIQRTEQRDSAMYRCASSLGQGSTDTQYFGPGTRLTVL.